This T cell receptor beta chain was found in a study of T cells in Graves' hyperthyroidism and ophthalmopathy. Findings of the study overall: A median about 7 months before onset, the model predicted ophthalmopathy.

Researchers took RNA transcripts and amplified the TCR beta CDR3 regions from them. The TCR CDR3 first-round RT-PCR relied on the HTBI primer set. Each CDR3 protein gets one entry after TCRdb re-called the multiplex PCR reads with MiXCR. The data contain 300,000 to 450,000 distinct CDR3 sequences, 17% of them seen just once; the ten biggest clones take up approximately 35%. Germline loops: CDR1 MNHNY, CDR2 SVGAGI (reference sequence). Between the trimmed V and J ends, which lost 0 bases and 6 bases, there was a span of 8 bases. This CDR3 spans 14 amino acids. This clonotype was counted only a few times. Its specificity is not known.

V gene TRBV6-6 combines with J gene TRBJ2-2, with D uncertain. The TCR comes from a woman aged 30 to 39 with Graves' hyperthyroidism that later progressed to Graves' ophthalmopathy. The material sequenced was blood. The CDR3 spells CASSYSTAAGELFF. CDR3 bases: TGTGCCAGCAGTTACTCTACTGCCGCCGGGGAGCTGTTTTTT.